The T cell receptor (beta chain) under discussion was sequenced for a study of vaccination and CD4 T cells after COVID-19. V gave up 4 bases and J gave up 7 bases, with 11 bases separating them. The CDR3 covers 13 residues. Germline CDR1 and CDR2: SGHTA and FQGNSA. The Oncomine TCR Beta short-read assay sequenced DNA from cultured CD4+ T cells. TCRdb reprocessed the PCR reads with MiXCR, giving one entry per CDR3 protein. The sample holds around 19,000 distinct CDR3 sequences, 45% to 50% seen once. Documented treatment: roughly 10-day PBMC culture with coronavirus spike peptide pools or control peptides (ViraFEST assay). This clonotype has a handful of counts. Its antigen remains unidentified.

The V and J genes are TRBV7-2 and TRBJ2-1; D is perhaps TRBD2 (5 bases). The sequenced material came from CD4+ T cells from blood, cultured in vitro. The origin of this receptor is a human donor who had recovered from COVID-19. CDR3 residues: CASSSGSGNEQFF. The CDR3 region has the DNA TGTGCCAGCAGCTCCGGTTCGGGGAATGAGCAGTTCTTC.